This is a list of T cell receptor beta chains from one sample in a study of blood T cell repertoires in COVID-19. Using immunoSEQ multiplex PCR, the repertoire was profiled, and TCRdb retains in-frame clones only, with some absent. The sample has about 97,000 clones; 87% are singletons. The sequencing input was peripheral blood. These receptors were obtained from a human donor in a cohort sampled during active COVID-19. The CDR3 runs from the conserved cysteine through the conserved F or W.

V gene: TRBV25-1; J gene: TRBJ2-1; CDR3 protein: CAIPIDFGEFF
V gene: TRBV3-1/TRBV3-2; J gene: TRBJ2-3; CDR3 protein: CASSQGRRGSPPDTQYF
V gene: TRBV5-5; J gene: TRBJ1-4; CDR3 protein: CASSWDKTNEKLFF
V gene: TRBV20-1; J gene: TRBJ1-3; CDR3 protein: CSASQDSRNTIYF
V gene: TRBV7-6; J gene: TRBJ2-7; CDR3 protein: CASSLDPGPYEQYF
V gene: TRBV9; J gene: TRBJ2-1; CDR3 protein: CASSVLQSSYNEQFF
V gene: TRBV19; J gene: TRBJ2-1; CDR3 protein: CASSIGLAGGSAYNEQFF
V gene: TRBV3-1/TRBV3-2; J gene: TRBJ2-7; CDR3 protein: CASSQEPATSGSTYEQYF
V gene: TRBV10-1; J gene: TRBJ2-7; CDR3 protein: CASSDNGDSYEQYF
V gene: TRBV10-1; J gene: TRBJ2-1; CDR3 protein: CASSESRLAGGNEQFF
V gene: TRBV30; J gene: TRBJ2-2; CDR3 protein: CAWSSGGAGFIGELFF
V gene: TRBV27; J gene: TRBJ1-2; CDR3 protein: CASSQGYGEFYGYTF
V gene: TRBV20-1; J gene: TRBJ2-7; CDR3 protein: CSASDGGAFYEQYF
V gene: TRBV6-4; J gene: TRBJ2-2; CDR3 protein: CASSERHYTGELFF
V gene: TRBV5-1; J gene: TRBJ2-5; CDR3 protein: CASASGGLTYQETQYF
V gene: TRBV2; J gene: TRBJ1-2; CDR3 protein: CASKMFGATGGAKIDGYTF
V gene: TRBV30; J gene: TRBJ1-5; CDR3 protein: CAWSTSSNQPQHF
V gene: TRBV27; J gene: TRBJ1-2; CDR3 protein: CASSLSFGSYGYTF
V gene: TRBV9; J gene: TRBJ2-1; CDR3 protein: CASSAPLGGAGNEQFF
V gene: TRBV7-7; J gene: TRBJ1-5; CDR3 protein: CASSLYRCDRGGNQPQHF
V gene: TRBV2; J gene: TRBJ2-3; CDR3 protein: CASMAGLDTDTQYF
V gene: TRBV29-1; J gene: TRBJ2-1; CDR3 protein: CSVDRQGISYNEQFF
V gene: TRBV5-6; J gene: TRBJ2-3; CDR3 protein: CASSLDDRHSLLTDTQYF
V gene: TRBV9; J gene: TRBJ1-1; CDR3 protein: CASSVETGGVWIWNTEAFF
V gene: TRBV7-2; J gene: TRBJ2-1; CDR3 protein: CASSLRRVAYNEQFF
V gene: TRBV5-1; J gene: TRBJ2-1; CDR3 protein: CASSLTTGLNEQFF
V gene: TRBV6-5; J gene: TRBJ1-2; CDR3 protein: CASSTGTGAIRGYTF
V gene: TRBV7-9; J gene: TRBJ2-3; CDR3 protein: CASSSSQGNSPDTQYF
V gene: TRBV5-4; J gene: TRBJ1-1; CDR3 protein: CASSYGGTEAFF
V gene: TRBV11-2; J gene: TRBJ1-1; CDR3 protein: CASSLGGQVSNTEAFF
V gene: TRBV7-3; J gene: TRBJ2-2; CDR3 protein: CASSLGQANTGELFF
V gene: TRBV12-5; J gene: TRBJ1-3; CDR3 protein: CASGLDAVGGNTIYF
V gene: TRBV4-1; J gene: TRBJ1-2; CDR3 protein: CASSQNSAGTGAGYTF
V gene: TRBV5-8; J gene: TRBJ2-5; CDR3 protein: CASSSGLAGVGETQYF
V gene: TRBV25-1; J gene: TRBJ2-1; CDR3 protein: CASTRGAGNEQFF
V gene: TRBV19; J gene: TRBJ1-2; CDR3 protein: CASSIRRGNYGYTF
V gene: TRBV27; J gene: TRBJ1-1; CDR3 protein: CASSSGTGGTEAFF
V gene: TRBV5-1; J gene: TRBJ2-7; CDR3 protein: CASSKPGLAGGFYEQYF
V gene: TRBV6-5; J gene: TRBJ2-2; CDR3 protein: CASSQGSGELFF
V gene: TRBV9; J gene: TRBJ2-2; CDR3 protein: CASSVVGQGYTGELFF
V gene: TRBV10-3; J gene: TRBJ1-4; CDR3 protein: CAISENRDAAATNEKLFF
V gene: TRBV27; J gene: TRBJ1-5; CDR3 protein: CASSTQGERNQPQHF
V gene: TRBV14; J gene: TRBJ1-1; CDR3 protein: CASSQITGTVNTEAFF
V gene: TRBV2; J gene: TRBJ2-7; CDR3 protein: CASSEPGLYEQYF
V gene: TRBV3-1/TRBV3-2; J gene: TRBJ2-1; CDR3 protein: CAWIRIAGGLSSYNEQFF
V gene: TRBV7-9; J gene: TRBJ2-1; CDR3 protein: CASSMWDRSYNEQFF